This T cell receptor (beta chain) was recorded in a study of blood T cell repertoires in COVID-19. Study-level background: T cells, B-cell-depleted T cells, or PBMCs provided the cDNA or gDNA that served as material.

TCRdb's table, derived via immunoSEQ multiplex PCR, lists solely in-frame clones and lacks some. The sample contains 200,000 to 250,000 clones, more than 75% of which appear only once. The V segment lost 0 bases and the J segment 4 bases; nucleotides outside the gene matches: 10. The CDR3 is 18 amino acids. Per the germline V gene, CDR1 is LGHDT and CDR2 is YNNKEL (reference sequence). The sequence was collected from a man aged 40-55 years with active or convalescent COVID-19. This chain uses TRBV3-1 (or the pseudogene TRBV3-2) with TRBJ2-2; 8 bases map to TRBD1. The sample consisted of peripheral blood. This CDR3 is CASSQEWGRGRGTGELFF. The CDR3 DNA reads TGTGCCAGCAGCCAAGAATGGGGCAGGGGGCGCGGCACCGGGGAGCTGTTTTTT.